Each of the 2 T cell receptor beta chains below was sequenced from the same sample in a study of T cell responses to AZD1222 COVID-19 vaccine. Libraries were prepared by immunoSEQ multiplex PCR; TCRdb keeps only in-frame clonotypes and omits some of them. Among around 100,000 clones listed, about 90% were seen once. The sequencing used peripheral blood, collected on day 0 of MenACWY control vaccination. The receptors come from an adult in good health.

The chain links TRBV6-5 to TRBJ1-2; 8 nucleotides match TRBD1. CDR1 and CDR2 (germline): MNHEY, SVGAGI. J gave up 3 bases and V 0 bases, and 3 bases lay outside the gene matches. The CDR3 extends over 15 amino acids. The CDR3 DNA reads as TGTGCCAGCAGTTACTCACAGGGGGAGCACTATGGCTACACCTTC. Translated, it gives CASSYSQGEHYGYTF.

The sample holds one count of this clone. This chain links TRBV6-5 with TRBJ1-2, with D possibly TRBD1 on 5 matching bases. Trimming removed 7 bases from V and 4 bases from J, with 13 bases in between. The CDR3 runs to 13 residues. Germline values: CDR1 MNHEY, CDR2 SVGAGI. CDR3 sequence (DNA): TGTGCCAGCACGGCGGGGGGATTCTATGGCTACACCTTC. Protein product: CASTAGGFYGYTF.